Listed below are T cell receptor beta chains from one sample, sequenced in a study of T cell repertoires in cytomegalovirus infection. TCRdb reanalysed the reads using MiXCR and keeps one entry per CDR3 protein. The table lists some 180,000 distinct CDR3 sequences, 15% to 20% of them singletons. The source material was CD8+ T cells from PBMCs. Receptors originate from a human donor in good health (CMV status not recorded). Some clones in this sample may be carry-over from other donors' samples. Both conserved end residues are part of each CDR3. The D gene is left open where the match is weak. A clone size is listed for some rows: how often the clone was seen (once, few, many), or a class if it is expanded.

length	size	V	J	D	CDR3	DNA
13	few	TRBV2	TRBJ1-5	TRBD1	CASNKGARQPQHF	TGTGCCAGCAACAAGGGGGCGAGGCAGCCCCAGCATTTT
15	NA	TRBV7-6	TRBJ2-7	NA	CASSLLKGKTYEQYF	TGTGCCAGCAGCTTATTGAAGGGGAAGACCTACGAGCAGTACTTC
14	NA	TRBV2	TRBJ2-5	TRBD1	CASNPGQGGETQYF	TGTGCCAGCAACCCGGGACAGGGTGGAGAGACCCAGTACTTC
14	NA	TRBV7-2	TRBJ2-3	NA	CASSLAGPGDTQYF	TGTGCCAGCAGCTTAGCAGGGCCTGGGGATACGCAGTATTTT
12	NA	TRBV25-1	TRBJ1-1	NA	CASSESWGEAFF	TGTGCCAGCAGTGAATCCTGGGGTGAAGCTTTCTTT
13	few	TRBV6-2/TRBV6-3	TRBJ2-5	NA	CASSYILRETQYF	TGTGCCAGCAGTTACATTCTCCGGGAGACCCAGTACTTC
16	NA	TRBV6-5	TRBJ1-6	TRBD1	CASSYSAGTANSPLHF	TGTGCCAGCAGTTACTCGGCGGGGACAGCCAATTCACCCCTCCACTTT
15	few	TRBV6-6	TRBJ2-5	TRBD1	CASSYSGTGVETQYF	TGTGCCAGCAGTTACTCCGGGACAGGGGTGGAGACCCAGTACTTC
13	NA	TRBV6-2/TRBV6-3	TRBJ2-3	TRBD1	CASSYGSTGEKYF	TGTGCCAGCAGTTACGGGTCGACAGGGGAAAAGTATTTT
16	few	TRBV7-9	TRBJ1-4	TRBD1	CASSSTGMTTNEKLFF	TGTGCCAGCAGCTCGACAGGGATGACAACTAATGAAAAACTGTTTTTT
12	NA	TRBV28	TRBJ2-1	NA	CASSLWAGEQFF	TGTGCCAGCAGTTTGTGGGCGGGGGAGCAGTTCTTC
12	few	TRBV6-2/TRBV6-3	TRBJ1-1	NA	CASSYTGPEAFF	TGTGCCAGCAGTTATACTGGGCCTGAAGCTTTCTTT
13	NA	TRBV6-2/TRBV6-3	TRBJ2-4	NA	CASSEAAKNIQYF	TGTGCCAGCAGTGAGGCGGCCAAAAACATTCAGTACTTC
17	few	TRBV6-5	TRBJ2-2	NA	CASSYSTSASKTGELFF	TGTGCCAGCAGTTACTCGACTTCGGCCAGCAAGACCGGGGAGCTGTTTTTT
14	few	TRBV19	TRBJ1-1	TRBD1	CASSTWDRTTEAFF	TGTGCCAGTAGTACCTGGGACAGAACCACTGAAGCTTTCTTT
13	few	TRBV7-8	TRBJ2-7	NA	CASSLGELYEQYF	TGTGCCAGCAGCTTAGGGGAACTCTACGAGCAGTACTTC
14	NA	TRBV28	TRBJ2-7	NA	CASSLTRGFNEQYF	TGTGCCAGCAGTTTAACTCGGGGATTTAACGAGCAGTACTTC
14	few	TRBV28	TRBJ1-2	NA	CASGYRAVHYGYTF	TGTGCCAGCGGGTACAGGGCAGTTCACTATGGCTACACCTTC
16	few	TRBV28	TRBJ1-5	TRBD1	CASSSTLTGLRKPQHF	TGTGCCAGCAGTTCAACCCTGACAGGGCTTAGGAAACCCCAGCATTTT
13	few	TRBV19	TRBJ2-1	NA	CASSIGGGNEQFF	TGTGCCAGTAGTATTGGAGGGGGCAATGAGCAGTTCTTC
15	NA	TRBV2	TRBJ2-1	NA	CASSEVALTYNEQFF	TGTGCCAGCAGTGAAGTTGCCTTAACCTACAATGAGCAGTTCTTC
17	few	TRBV4-2	TRBJ2-6	NA	CASSQVLGGNGANVLTF	TGTGCCAGCAGCCAAGTCTTAGGAGGGAACGGGGCCAACGTCCTGACTTTC
12	once	TRBV6-1	TRBJ2-7	NA	CASILSSYEQYF	TGTGCCAGCATCCTGAGCTCCTACGAGCAGTACTTC
15	few	TRBV5-5	TRBJ2-7	TRBD2	CASSWWEGKGYQQYF	TGTGCCAGCAGCTGGTGGGAGGGTAAAGGTTACCAGCAGTACTTC
14	NA	TRBV20-1	TRBJ2-7	TRBD1	CSATLPGQFYEQYF	TGCAGTGCCACTCTGCCGGGACAGTTCTACGAGCAGTACTTC
16	NA	TRBV7-8	TRBJ2-1	NA	CASSKPQGSVGNEQFF	TGTGCCAGCAGCAAGCCCCAGGGGTCAGTAGGAAATGAGCAGTTCTTC
15	NA	TRBV4-3	TRBJ1-1	NA	CASSQDLVMNTEAFF	TGCGCCAGCAGCCAAGATTTGGTGATGAACACTGAAGCTTTCTTT
14	NA	TRBV7-2	TRBJ2-7	TRBD1	CASSLADREWEQYF	TGTGCCAGCAGCTTAGCGGACAGGGAGTGGGAGCAGTACTTC
16	few	TRBV4-2	TRBJ2-1	TRBD2	CASSQEEAGGYNEQFF	TGTGCCAGCAGCCAAGAGGAAGCGGGGGGATACAATGAGCAGTTCTTC
14	NA	TRBV7-9	TRBJ2-7	TRBD2	CASSFKRGPVEQYF	TGTGCCAGCAGCTTCAAGCGGGGGCCAGTGGAGCAGTACTTC
14	few	TRBV7-9	TRBJ1-4	TRBD1	CASSRRDRGEKLFF	TGTGCCAGCAGCCGCCGGGACAGGGGTGAAAAACTGTTTTTT
14	NA	TRBV6-1	TRBJ2-3	NA	CASSHRPAPDTQYF	TGTGCCAGCAGTCACCGACCGGCCCCAGATACGCAGTATTTT
15	many	TRBV7-4	TRBJ1-6	NA	CASSPASGGRSPLHF	TGTGCCAGCAGCCCGGCCTCGGGGGGCCGATCACCCCTCCACTTT
14	many	TRBV7-2	TRBJ1-2	NA	CASSRGHPNYGYTF	TGTGCCAGCAGTCGGGGACACCCTAACTATGGCTACACCTTC
16	few	TRBV28	TRBJ2-1	TRBD2	CASSPPTSGLYNEQFF	TGTGCCAGCAGTCCCCCGACTAGCGGGCTATACAATGAGCAGTTCTTC
13	few	TRBV7-2	TRBJ2-7	TRBD2	CASSRGGTYEQYF	TGTGCCAGCAGCCGGGGGGGAACCTACGAGCAGTACTTC
18	NA	TRBV6-6	TRBJ2-3	TRBD2	CASSYSPIGRGAEDTQYF	TGTGCCAGCAGTTACTCACCCATCGGGCGGGGGGCGGAAGATACGCAGTATTTT
16	few	TRBV7-8	TRBJ2-7	NA	CASSANSVSASYEQYF	TGTGCCAGCAGTGCTAACAGTGTGTCGGCCTCCTACGAGCAGTACTTC
16	NA	TRBV4-3	TRBJ2-1	NA	CASSQEGPYSYNEQFF	TGCGCCAGCAGCCAAGAGGGTCCCTACTCCTACAATGAGCAGTTCTTC
13	NA	TRBV11-2	TRBJ2-7	NA	CASSWARVYEQYF	TGTGCCAGCAGCTGGGCTAGGGTCTACGAGCAGTACTTC
14	NA	TRBV4-1	TRBJ1-5	NA	CASSQEHSNQPQHF	TGCGCCAGCAGCCAAGAGCACAGCAATCAGCCCCAGCATTTT
14	NA	TRBV12-3/TRBV12-4	TRBJ1-1	NA	CASSLEGHNTEAFF	TGTGCCAGCAGTTTAGAAGGACACAACACTGAAGCTTTCTTT
15	NA	TRBV28	TRBJ2-2	TRBD2	CASLVPGLGTGELFF	TGTGCCAGCTTGGTACCGGGACTAGGGACCGGGGAGCTGTTTTTT
21	NA	TRBV7-9	TRBJ1-4	TRBD1	CASSLALTTGTGVVPNEKLFF	TGTGCCAGCAGCTTAGCCCTTACTACCGGGACAGGGGTAGTCCCTAATGAAAAACTGTTTTTT
16	NA	TRBV11-2	TRBJ2-7	NA	CASSFPREGARDEQYF	TGTGCCAGCAGCTTCCCCAGGGAAGGGGCGAGGGACGAGCAGTACTTC
18	NA	TRBV20-1	TRBJ1-3	TRBD1	CSARIPGTGLSSGNTIYF	TGCAGTGCTAGGATCCCCGGGACAGGGCTTTCCTCTGGAAACACCATATATTTT
15	NA	TRBV10-3	TRBJ2-7	NA	CAISDSGSDFGEQYF	TGTGCCATCAGTGATTCGGGGTCGGATTTCGGGGAGCAGTACTTC
16	NA	TRBV7-8	TRBJ2-3	NA	CASSFLRTANSDTQYF	TGTGCCAGCAGCTTCTTGCGGACAGCCAATTCAGATACGCAGTATTTT
14	NA	TRBV20-1	TRBJ1-2	NA	CSARDVDENYGYTF	TGCAGTGCTAGAGACGTAGACGAGAACTATGGCTACACCTTC
16	NA	TRBV7-9	TRBJ2-7	TRBD1	CASSPTGGISSYEQYF	TGTGCCAGCAGCCCAACAGGGGGGATTAGCTCCTACGAGCAGTACTTC
18	few	TRBV20-1	TRBJ1-6	TRBD1	CSAIKTPGTDKNNSPLHF	TGCAGTGCTATAAAAACCCCCGGGACAGATAAGAATAATTCACCCCTCCACTTT
13	few	TRBV6-2/TRBV6-3	TRBJ2-7	NA	CASSTGAPYEQYF	TGTGCCAGCTCCACTGGGGCTCCTTACGAGCAGTACTTC